A single T cell receptor (beta chain) is shown here with its context. These data are taken from a study of radiotherapy plus CTLA-4 blockade in lung cancer. It was focal radiation plus CTLA-4 blockade with ipilimumab that patients with chemo-refractory metastatic non-small-cell lung cancer received. Generated by immunoSEQ multiplex PCR, the TCRdb table keeps only in-frame clones and is missing some. Of roughly 48,000 clones listed, roughly four fifths are singletons. The receptor was isolated from a human donor with non-small cell lung cancer who had stable disease on radiotherapy plus ipilimumab. The sequences come from peripheral blood, collected from a patient treated with radiotherapy plus ipilimumab.

CDR3 region: CASALTDPYSNQPQHF. The CDR3 coding sequence is TGTGCCAGTGCCTTGACAGACCCCTATAGCAATCAGCCCCAGCATTTT. The chain has TRBV19 and TRBJ1-5; a possible D gene is TRBD1 (5 bases). This CDR3 has 16 residues. Trimming removed 8 bases from V and 0 bases from J, with 17 bases in between. Germline lookup yields CDR1 LNHDA and CDR2 SQIVND (reference sequence).